What follows are 26 T cell receptor beta chains derived from one specimen sequenced in a study of CD8 T cells in ankylosing spondylitis (dated by TCRdb to the late 2010s). The paper's findings and limits, for the study overall: Blood from ankylosing spondylitis patients appeared to be characterized by a TCR beta motif composed of eight highly homologous amino acid variants.

The library was obtained by 5' RACE. TCRdb records Illumina HiSeq 2500 as the sequencer. In TCRdb, the public reads were trimmed at Q25 with fastp and aligned with MiXCR, with productive beta chains retained. Every entry covers one CDR3 protein and lists the most common genes and DNA from its rows. In this sample the table shows 500,000 to 650,000 distinct CDR3 sequences, less than 6% of which occur a single time. Approximately 4% of the sample rests with the top ten. Their antigens remain unidentified. The specimen was blood, either unsorted or a sorted T cell fraction (not recorded which). These receptors originate from a male donor with ankylosing spondylitis.

This clonotype was detected ten times or more. The CDR3 loop reads CASSASRTQETQYF. The CDR3 nucleotides are TGTGCCAGCAGCGCCTCTAGAACACAAGAGACCCAGTACTTC. The chain employs TRBV7-2 and TRBJ2-5, with no clear D. Germline CDR1 is SGHTA and CDR2 is FQGNSA. Trimming removed 5 bases at V and 2 bases at J, with 12 bases between. The CDR3 is 14 residues long. Variable domain in full (rest from reference TRBV7-2 and TRBJ2-5): GAGVSQSPSNKVTEKGKDVELRCDPISGHTALYWYRQSLGQGLEFLIYFQGNSAPDKSGLPSDRFSAERTGGSVSTLTIQRTQQEDSAVYLCASSASRTQETQYFGPGTRLLVL.

This clonotype showed up many times. This chain links TRBV7-9 with TRBJ2-1; D tentatively fits TRBD1 or TRBD2 (6 bases each). Deletions cut 5 bases from V and 5 bases from J, with 13 bases between. The CDR3 runs to 14 residues. Germline CDR1 and CDR2: SEHNR and FQNEAQ (reference sequence). The CDR3 spells CASSTGTVHNEQFF. The CDR3 DNA is TGTGCCAGCAGCACAGGGACTGTACACAATGAGCAGTTCTTC.

In this sample, this clonotype turned up many times. V gene TRBV4-3 combines with J gene TRBJ1-1; D is ambiguous. Germline V gives CDR1 LGHNA, CDR2 YSLEER. Between the trimmed V and J ends, which lost 6 bases and 1 base, there was a span of 12 bases. The CDR3 totals 14 residues. The CDR3 reads CASSPGLENTEAFF. Written as DNA, the CDR3 is TGCGCCAGCAGTCCAGGCCTTGAGAACACTGAAGCTTTCTTT.

This clonotype was counted at least ten times. The CDR3 here is CSARDRLAGSDTQYF. The CDR3 bases are TGCAGTGCTAGAGATCGCCTAGCGGGTTCAGATACGCAGTATTTT. The chain is built from TRBV20-1 and TRBJ2-3; TRBD2 matches 8 bases. Germline CDR1 is DFQATT and CDR2 is SNEGSKA (reference sequence). The ends lost 0 bases at V and 4 bases at J; junction bases unmatched: 6. The CDR3 consists of 15 residues.

This clonotype was recorded many times. The chain is built from TRBV12-3 or TRBV12-4 and TRBJ1-4; no clear D. The CDR3 consists of 13 residues. V lost 3 bases, J lost 8 bases, and 10 bases lay in between. CDR3 nucleotide sequence: TGTGCCAGCAGTTTGAGGCACGAGGAAAAACTGTTTTTT. Translated, it gives CASSLRHEEKLFF.

This clonotype showed up many times. V is TRBV12-3 or TRBV12-4 and J is TRBJ2-3; 9 bases fit TRBD2. The junction had 10 bases not matched to a gene; V was cut back by 6 bases and J by 3 bases. This CDR3 comprises 16 residues. This chain's CDR3 is CASSPYRTSDTDTQYF. The CDR3 nucleotides read TGTGCCAGCAGCCCGTATCGGACTAGCGATACAGATACGCAGTATTTT.

This clonotype was seen repeatedly, ten times or more. The chain combines TRBV7-9 with TRBJ2-1; 10 nucleotides agree with TRBD2. CDR3 length equals 17 residues. Trimming at V came to 5 bases and at J to 7 bases, leaving 14 bases not matched to a gene. Germline CDR1 and CDR2: SEHNR and FQNEAQ (reference sequence). CDR3 residues: CASSTTGGAGGRNEQFF. The CDR3 bases are TGTGCCAGCAGCACAACCGGAGGAGCGGGAGGGCGAAATGAGCAGTTCTTC.

This clonotype was detected many times. The chain is built from TRBV4-3 and TRBJ1-2; 9 nucleotides agree with TRBD1. The CDR3 runs 15 residues. CDR1 LGHNA and CDR2 YSLEER come from the germline V gene. V was clipped by 3 bases and J by 2 bases; unmatched bases: 4. CDR3 nucleotides: TGCGCCAGCAGCCAGGGACAGGGTGGGAACTATGGCTACACCTTC. The encoded protein is CASSQGQGGNYGYTF.

This clonotype came up many times. The chain is built from TRBV18 and TRBJ1-3, with a tentative D call TRBD1 (5 bases). Germline CDR1 KGHSH, CDR2 LQKENI. Between the trimmed V and J ends, which lost 6 bases and 2 bases, there was a span of 14 bases. CDR3 length: 15 amino acids. CDR3 region: CASSVRDLTGNTIYF. The CDR3 nucleotides are TGTGCCAGCTCCGTCCGGGACTTAACTGGAAACACCATATATTTT.

This clonotype has a count of ten or more. The genes are TRBV10-3 and TRBJ1-1; weak D call: TRBD1 (6 bases). The length of the CDR3 is 12 residues. Trimming left V 10 bases short and J 7 bases short, with 16 bases between. The germline V gene has CDR1 ENHRY and CDR2 SYGVKD. CDR3 nucleotides: TGTGCCACACGGGGGGCAGGTATTGAAGCTTTCTTT. Translated: CATRGAGIEAFF.

This clonotype occurred many times. The chain is built from TRBV5-1 and TRBJ1-4, with 7 bases identical to TRBD1. The germline CDR1 and CDR2 sequences are SGHRS and YFSETQ. The CDR3 covers 15 residues. Trimming at V came to 3 bases and at J to 3 bases, leaving 5 bases not matched to a gene. The DNA for the CDR3 is TGCGCCAGCAGCTGGACAGGCGGACCTAATGAAAAACTGTTTTTT. This translates into CASSWTGGPNEKLFF.

The chain has TRBV6-2 or TRBV6-3 and TRBJ2-4; D is possibly TRBD1 (5 bases). V dropped 7 bases and J dropped 9 bases, with 16 bases sitting between them. Per germline, CDR1 MNHEY and CDR2 SVGEGT. CDR3 size: 13 residues. The CDR3 coding sequence is TGTGCCAGCACCCACTGGGGAAGGGGCATTCAGTACTTC. Protein: CASTHWGRGIQYF.

This clonotype was observed at least ten times. Here the CDR3 reads CASSPFGTHGINIQYF. In DNA, the CDR3 is TGTGCCAGCAGCCCATTCGGGACCCATGGGATCAACATTCAGTACTTC. The V call is TRBV7-8, the J call TRBJ2-4; D is possibly TRBD1 or TRBD2 (5 bases each). From germline, CDR1 is SGHVS and CDR2 FQNEAQ. The V and J ends lost 5 bases and 7 bases respectively, with 21 bases between them. The CDR3 is 16 residues long.

This clonotype was detected many times. This sequence joins TRBV24-1 and TRBJ2-1, with TRBD1 identical over 9 bases. This CDR3 region has 14 residues. V lost 4 bases, J lost 7 bases, and 4 bases stayed unmatched. The germline gives CDR1 KGHDR, CDR2 SFDVKD. The CDR3 loop reads CATSEQGARNEQFF. Written as DNA, the CDR3 is TGTGCCACCAGTGAACAGGGGGCAAGGAATGAGCAGTTCTTC.

In this sample, this clonotype turned up many times. This chain links TRBV9 with TRBJ2-3; no reliable D call. Trimming removed 0 bases from V and 1 base from J, with 12 bases in between. Per germline, CDR1 SGDLS and CDR2 YYNGEE. This CDR3 is 16 amino acids long. CDR3 region: CASSVVIEPGTDTQYF. The CDR3 DNA is TGTGCCAGCAGCGTAGTAATCGAGCCTGGCACAGATACGCAGTATTTT. Full variable domain (rest looked up from reference TRBV9 and TRBJ2-3): DSGVTQTPKHLITATGQRVTLRCSPRSGDLSVYWYQQSLDQGLQFLIQYYNGEERAKGNILERFSAQQFPDLHSELNLSSLELGDSALYFCASSVVIEPGTDTQYFGPGTRLTVL.

This clonotype has at least ten counts. The gene calls are TRBV6-5 and TRBJ2-3; 9 bases fit TRBD1. The V gene's germline CDR1 is MNHEY and CDR2 SVGAGI. CDR3 size: 18 residues. V was clipped by 6 bases and J by 2 bases; unmatched bases: 15. CDR3 residues: CASRPDRGQERNTDTQYF. CDR3 DNA: TGTGCCAGCAGGCCGGACAGGGGCCAGGAAAGGAACACAGATACGCAGTATTTT.

This clonotype came up many times. The genes are TRBV7-2 and TRBJ2-7; D unresolved. V dropped 2 bases and J dropped 6 bases, with 11 bases sitting between them. The CDR3 sequence is 13 residues long. Germline-derived CDR1 and CDR2 are SGHTA and FQGNSA. The CDR3 nucleotides are TGTGCCAGCAGCTTAATCGATTGGGGCGAGCAGTACTTC. Protein product: CASSLIDWGEQYF.

Only one count was recorded for this clonotype. Possible read error: a much larger clone is one base away. This rearrangement joins TRBV7-8 to TRBJ2-2, with D possibly called TRBD1 or TRBD2 (5 bases each). V was trimmed by 3 bases and J by 5 bases, leaving 13 bases between them. The CDR3 runs 15 residues. CDR1 SGHVS and CDR2 FQNEAQ come from the germline V gene. CDR3 nucleotides: TGTGCCAGCAGCTTGCAGGGACGGATGACCGGGGAGCTGTTTTTT. This codes for CASSLQGRMTGELFF.

This clonotype was seen repeatedly, ten times or more. The chain uses TRBV4-3 and TRBJ2-3; 9 bases line up with TRBD2. The trim removed 1 base at V and 1 base at J, leaving 12 bases unmatched. Looked up from germline, CDR1 is LGHNA and CDR2 is YSLEER. The CDR3 spans 19 residues. CDR3 DNA sequence: TGCGCCAGCAGCCAAGTACTATATGTAGCGGGAGTGGGCACAGATACGCAGTATTTT. Protein sequence: CASSQVLYVAGVGTDTQYF.

At least ten counts were recorded for this clonotype. The V gene is TRBV5-1, the J gene TRBJ2-3; D unresolved. Germline V lookup: CDR1 SGHRS, CDR2 YFSETQ. V shed 2 bases and J shed 9 bases, with 16 bases lying between them. This CDR3 is 14 amino acids long. Here the CDR3 reads CASSLGPSQITQYF. CDR3 nucleotides: TGCGCCAGCAGCTTAGGACCGTCACAGATAACGCAGTATTTT.

The table lists this clonotype with many counts. This chain connects TRBV6-2 or TRBV6-3 to TRBJ2-3; no firm D call. The germline V gene encodes CDR1 MNHEY and CDR2 SVGEGT. Trimming stripped 7 bases from V and 3 bases from J, with 8 bases between. The CDR3 consists of 12 residues. CDR3 nucleotides: TGTGCCAGCACCTACCGAACAGATACGCAGTATTTT. Amino acids: CASTYRTDTQYF.

This clonotype has ten or more counts. The chain links TRBV19 to TRBJ1-5, with 11 bases identical to TRBD1. This CDR3 is built from 17 residues. V lost 7 bases and J lost 3; bases outside the gene matches: 11. The germline V gene encodes CDR1 LNHDA and CDR2 SQIVND (reference sequence). The DNA for the CDR3 is TGTGCCAGTAAAGACCGGGACAGGGGGAAAAACAATCAGCCCCAGCATTTT. Protein: CASKDRDRGKNNQPQHF. The full variable domain, with the rest looked up from reference TRBV19 and TRBJ1-5, is DGGITQSPKYLFRKEGQNVTLSCEQNLNHDAMYWYRQDPGQGLRLIYYSQIVNDFQKGDIAEGYSVSREKKESFPLTVTSAQKNPTAFYLCASKDRDRGKNNQPQHFGDGTRLSIL.

This clonotype was seen at least ten times. The chain combines TRBV5-1 with TRBJ2-1, with 7 bases lining up with TRBD2. Losses at the gene ends were 2 bases for V and 4 bases for J; bases not matched to a gene: 3. The CDR3 runs to 14 residues. Germline assignment: CDR1 SGHRS and CDR2 YFSETQ. The CDR3 nucleotides read TGCGCCAGCAGCTTTGCTAGCGGATACAATGAGCAGTTCTTC. Its translation: CASSFASGYNEQFF.

In its sample, this clonotype was seen many times. The chain carries TRBV5-1 and TRBJ2-5, with TRBD1 matching 9 bases. The CDR3 length is 16 residues. Unmatched junction bases numbered 8, after V lost 3 bases and J lost 2 bases. Germline V gene sequence: CDR1 SGHRS, CDR2 YFSETQ. CDR3 sequence reads: CASSSTGTGLQETQYF. CDR3 DNA sequence: TGCGCCAGCAGCTCCACCGGGACAGGGTTACAAGAGACCCAGTACTTC.

The rearrangement joins TRBV11-1 to TRBJ2-3; 10 bases fit TRBD2. This CDR3 comprises 16 residues. V was pared by 4 bases and J by 4 bases, with 8 bases of the junction left unmatched. Germline CDR1 and CDR2: SGHAT and FQDESV (reference sequence). The CDR3 region is CASSSRASGSPDTQYF. Here the CDR3 DNA reads TGTGCCAGCAGCTCCCGCGCTAGCGGGAGTCCAGATACGCAGTATTTT. Drawing the rest from reference TRBV11-1 and TRBJ2-3, the complete variable domain is EAEVAQSPRYKITEKSQAVAFWCDPISGHATLYWYRQILGQGPELLVQFQDESVVDDSQLPKDRFSAERLKGVDSTLKIQPAELGDSAMYLCASSSRASGSPDTQYFGPGTRLTVL.

This clonotype came up many times. The chain links TRBV7-6 to TRBJ1-6; TRBD1 might be the D (6 bases). Germline CDR1 and CDR2: SGHVS and FNYEAQ. The V gene lost 0 bases and the J gene lost 9 bases, with 12 bases spanning the gap. The CDR3 sequence is 15 residues long. The CDR3 sequence is CASSLAGGYGSPLHF. The CDR3 DNA follows: TGTGCCAGCAGCTTAGCAGGGGGATACGGTTCACCCCTCCACTTT.